Below are 6 T cell receptor beta chains sequenced from a single sample in a study of T-cell memory formation after mild COVID-19. Via MiXCR, TCRdb re-called the 5' RACE reads, giving one row per CDR3 protein. The data show roughly 450,000 distinct CDR3 sequences, 15% to 20% seen once. The specimen was PBMCs or a T cell subset sorted from them (not recorded which). These TCRs come from an adult woman who had mild COVID-19 (a few samples of this study predate the infection). Cell type and time point are not known.

The chain combines TRBV7-9 with TRBJ1-5; D remains ambiguous. The CDR3 runs 13 residues. Trimming took off 1 base at V and 5 bases at J, with 6 bases between the two ends. Germline CDR1 is SEHNR and CDR2 is FQNEAQ (reference sequence). The CDR3 loop reads CASSLGFYQPQHF. CDR3 DNA: TGTGCCAGCAGCTTAGGGTTTTATCAGCCCCAGCATTTT.

This clonotype appeared a few times. The rearrangement uses TRBV7-2 and TRBJ2-5; 12 bases line up with TRBD2. Germline assignment: CDR1 SGHTA and CDR2 FQGNSA. V was clipped by 2 bases and J by 5 bases; unmatched bases: 9. There are 17 residues in the CDR3. The CDR3 DNA reads TGTGCCAGCAGCTTACTGACTAGCGGGAGATCCTTTGAGACCCAGTACTTC. The encoded protein is CASSLLTSGRSFETQYF.

This clonotype was counted a few times. The J gene is TRBJ2-5, the V gene TRBV7-9; tentative D call: TRBD2 (6 bases). The V end lost 5 bases, the J end lost 0 bases, and 22 bases lay between the germline ends. The CDR3 extends over 18 amino acids. Germline CDR1 SEHNR, CDR2 FQNEAQ (reference sequence). This CDR3 is CASSPWLAEGLYQETQYF. CDR3 DNA: TGTGCCAGCAGCCCCTGGTTAGCGGAGGGCTTGTACCAAGAGACCCAGTACTTC.

The rearrangement links TRBV12-3 or TRBV12-4 to TRBJ2-3, with 14 bases identical to TRBD2. V gave up 5 bases and J gave up 6 bases; unmatched junction bases: 10. The CDR3 has 17 amino acids. The DNA for the CDR3 is TGTGCCAGCAGTCCCCTAGGACTAGCGGGAGGATCCGATACGCAGTATTTT. Protein: CASSPLGLAGGSDTQYF.

This clonotype was detected only once. V usage is TRBV3-1 and J usage is TRBJ2-1; no clear D gene. The CDR3 consists of 11 residues. Germline values: CDR1 LGHDT, CDR2 YNNKEL (reference sequence). V dropped 5 bases and J dropped 10 bases, with 9 bases sitting between them. CDR3 sequence: CASSLHYEQFF. The CDR3 bases are TGTGCCAGCAGCTTACACTACGAGCAGTTCTTC.

This rearrangement joins TRBV29-1 to TRBJ1-2; possibly TRBD1 for D (5 bases). CDR3 length: 14 amino acids. Germline V CDR1 and CDR2: SQVTM, ANQGSEA. Trimming left V 0 bases short and J 3 bases short, with 11 bases between. Here the CDR3 DNA reads TGCAGCGTTGAAGATCAGGGCGCGGACTATGGCTACACCTTC. It yields the protein CSVEDQGADYGYTF.